Presented here are 8 T cell receptor beta chains from one specimen sequenced in a study of blood T cells in healthy people across ages. With a J-beta primer mix and a sample-barcoded 5' primer, a second PCR ran roughly 6 to 12 cycles. TCRdb ran MiXCR on the 5' RACE reads and lists one entry per CDR3 protein. The data show about 720,000 distinct CDR3 sequences, approximately 25% seen once. The sample was also linked to a second study, of T cells of mothers and their children.

What was sequenced was blood. The receptors originated from a boy between 5 and 17 years old in good health.

In its sample, this clonotype was seen many times. The V gene is TRBV29-1, the J gene TRBJ2-5, with D hard to call. This CDR3 is built from 12 residues. CDR1 SQVTM and CDR2 ANQGSEA come from the germline V gene. Deletions cut 0 bases from V and 5 bases from J, with 7 bases between. As DNA, the CDR3 is TGCAGCGTTGAAGAATCTTGGGAGACCCAGTACTTC. It codes for CSVEESWETQYF.

The table lists this clonotype with a few counts. In nucleotides, the CDR3 is TGTGCCAGCAGCATAGACACAGGGGGCGCGGGGGATACGCAGTATTTT. It translates to CASSIDTGGAGDTQYF. The J gene is TRBJ2-3, the V gene TRBV9; TRBD1 agrees at 9 bases. The CDR3 extends over 16 amino acids. CDR1 is SGDLS, CDR2 YYNGEE, per germline. The J segment lost 6 bases and the V segment lost 4 bases, leaving 12 bases of the junction unmatched.

At least ten counts were recorded for this clonotype. The chain is built from TRBV9 and TRBJ2-5; TRBD1 agrees at 8 bases. This CDR3 has 16 residues. CDR1 is SGDLS and CDR2 is YYNGEE in the germline V gene. V lost 4 bases, J lost 4 bases, and 12 bases stayed unmatched. The CDR3, as DNA: TGTGCCAGCAGCACAAACTCAGGGGGCGCGGGAGAGACCCAGTACTTC. Translated: CASSTNSGGAGETQYF.

The chain links TRBV6-2 or TRBV6-3 to TRBJ1-1; D ambiguous. From germline, CDR1 is MNHEY and CDR2 SVGEGT. V lost 2 bases and J lost 0, with 13 bases in between. The CDR3 runs 16 residues. The CDR3 loop reads CASSYKFPGMNTEAFF. Written as DNA, the CDR3 is TGTGCCAGCAGTTACAAATTTCCGGGCATGAACACTGAAGCTTTCTTT.

This chain links TRBV9 with TRBJ1-2; tentative D call: TRBD1 (5 bases). The CDR3 runs 11 residues. Germline V gene data show CDR1 as SGDLS and CDR2 as YYNGEE. With 3 bases removed from V and 8 bases from J, the gap between germline ends came to 8 bases. The CDR3 bases are TGTGCCAGCAGCGACCGGGACGGCTACACCTTC. It encodes CASSDRDGYTF.

The chain is built from TRBV7-4 and TRBJ2-3, with D uncertain. The CDR3 has 12 amino acids. From germline, CDR1 is SGHVT and CDR2 SQSDAQ. The V and J ends lost 5 bases and 9 bases respectively, with 12 bases between them. CDR3 loop: CASSPRVVTQYF. As DNA, the CDR3 is TGTGCCAGCAGCCCCAGAGTGGTCACGCAGTATTTT.

Only a few counts were recorded for this clonotype. V gene TRBV29-1 combines with J gene TRBJ2-5; D remains ambiguous. Trimming shortened V by 7 bases and J by 10 bases, and 7 bases separated the two germline ends. Germline lookup yields CDR1 SQVTM and CDR2 ANQGSEA. This CDR3 comprises 8 residues. The CDR3 sequence: CSAGGQYF. The CDR3 bases are TGCAGCGCCGGCGGCCAGTACTTC.

The sample holds one count of this clonotype. The chain employs TRBV29-1 and TRBJ1-1; 10 bases are shared with TRBD1. The CDR3 runs to 15 residues. Germline V gene data show CDR1 as SQVTM and CDR2 as ANQGSEA. Trimming cost V 3 bases and J 0 bases; bases outside gene matches: 4. For the CDR3, the DNA is TGCAGCGTTGAGAGGGACAGGGGATTGAACACTGAAGCTTTCTTT. Translating gives CSVERDRGLNTEAFF.